What follows describes a single T cell receptor beta chain. The ends lost 3 bases at V and 6 bases at J; junction bases unmatched: 5. There are 13 residues in the CDR3. Germline V CDR1 and CDR2: GTSNPN, SVGIG (reference sequence). This specimen comes from a study of blood T cell repertoires in COVID-19. The overall study: From the United States, Italy and Spain came samples of acute and convalescent COVID-19. PBMCs, B-cell-depleted T cells, or T cells provided the cDNA or gDNA that made up the material.

Under the authors' procedure: Reference gene primer amplification in the assay estimated nucleated cell counts. TCRdb's table, derived via immunoSEQ multiplex PCR, lists solely in-frame clones and lacks some. V and J calls and clone size are copied from that table; D and trimming were computed from the DNA. Of 100,000 to 150,000 clones in the sample, around 82% are singletons; the top ten hold 5.5% to 6.5%. This clonotype was obtained from a man at least 80 years old with active or convalescent COVID-19. The V call is TRBV30, the J call TRBJ2-1; TRBD2 matches at 7 bases. Sequencing was done on a sample of peripheral blood. In DNA form, the CDR3 reads TGTGCCTGGAGCACGGGGGGTAGCAATGAGCAGTTCTTC. This codes for CAWSTGGSNEQFF.